This TCR beta chain was sequenced in a study of T cells in Graves' hyperthyroidism and ophthalmopathy. Study context: Specimen type is peripheral blood, collected at initial diagnosis prior to any treatment. General observations from the study: Most thyroid clonotypes with frequency above 0.001 were detected in blood.

The CDR3 consists of 16 residues. Unmatched junction bases numbered 4, after V lost 5 bases and J lost 1 base. The germline V gene has CDR1 LNHDA and CDR2 SQIVND (reference sequence). It was at first hyperthyroidism diagnosis, before any ophthalmopathy symptoms, that the blood sample was taken. Fresh 10 ml peripheral blood yielded PBMCs. The source material, RNA transcripts, was used to amplify TCR beta CDR3 regions. The TCR CDR3 first-round RT-PCR relied on the HTBI primer set. TCRdb recomputed calls from the multiplex PCR reads with MiXCR, one row per CDR3 protein. The data hold 150,000 or so distinct CDR3 sequences, with approximately 20% observed a single time. Concerning this clonotype: The antigen remains undetermined.

The TCR sequence derives from a woman aged 50 to 65 with Graves' hyperthyroidism that later progressed to Graves' ophthalmopathy. The chain carries TRBV19 and TRBJ2-6; the match to TRBD1 covers 8 bases. The sequencing sample was made of blood. CDR3 sequence reads: CASSPRTGSGANVLTF. DNA of the CDR3: TGTGCCAGTAGTCCCCGGACAGGGTCTGGGGCCAACGTCCTGACTTTC.